Presented here are 24 T cell receptor beta chains from one specimen sequenced in a study of human CD8 memory T cell subsets. UMI-labeled 5' RACE was the method by which TCR beta libraries were made. Each CDR3 protein gets one entry in TCRdb, which reprocessed the 5' RACE reads and gives no DNA. This sample lists thousands of distinct CDR3 sequences; its ten largest clones have 15% to 20%. CCR7+ PD-1+ TIGIT+ early memory CD8+ T cells with exhausted-like traits constituted the TPEX cells. Sequencing input: CD8+ T cells from PBMCs. The receptors were gathered from a human donor in good health.

The chain joins TRBV7-3 to TRBJ1-1; there is no DNA to check the TCRdb D call of TRBD1. The V gene's germline CDR1 is SGHTA and CDR2 FQGTGA. This CDR3 has 13 residues. The CDR3 here is CASSFGQGTEAFF.

The chain links TRBV10-3 to TRBJ2-5; TCRdb's assignment of TRBD1 cannot be checked, as there is no DNA. Germline lookup yields CDR1 ENHRY and CDR2 SYGVKD. CDR3 length: 18 amino acids. CDR3 sequence: CAISGGSGILRDQETQYF.

This clonotype counts as medium-sized by frequency. The CDR3 here is CASSISRNTEAFF. The chain uses TRBV5-1 and TRBJ1-1. Looked up from germline, CDR1 is SGHRS and CDR2 is YFSETQ. The CDR3 runs to 13 residues.

V and J are TRBV11-1 and TRBJ1-6. Per germline, CDR1 SGHAT and CDR2 FQDESV (reference sequence). This CDR3 comprises 17 residues. CDR3 protein: CASSQPRQDSYNSPLHF.

Considering frequency, this clonotype is medium-sized. The chain is built from TRBV6-2 or TRBV6-3 and TRBJ1-4; TCRdb picks TRBD1, but there is no DNA to check that call. In germline, CDR1 is MNHEY, CDR2 SVGEGT. The CDR3 loop spans 13 amino acids. This CDR3 reads CASKGQGFEKLFF.

The chain recombines TRBV20-1 with TRBJ2-7; TCRdb returns TRBD1, unconfirmable since there is no DNA. The CDR3 length is 13 residues. The germline V gene has CDR1 DFQATT and CDR2 SNEGSKA (reference sequence). CDR3 loop: CSAVPDGTYEQYF.

This clonotype is medium-sized by frequency. V is TRBV4-1 and J is TRBJ1-1; TCRdb proposes TRBD1, but this gene call is untestable without DNA. The CDR3 loop spans 17 amino acids. CDR1 and CDR2 (germline): MGHRA, YSYEKL. The CDR3 is CASSQMTGTIVGTEAFF.

J is TRBJ2-5 and V is TRBV11-3; TCRdb indicates TRBD1, and absent DNA this call remains unverified. The CDR3 is 16 residues long. Germline CDR1 SGHNT, CDR2 YENEEA. The CDR3 spells CASSLEGAGSGETQYF.

The genes are TRBV6-6 and TRBJ2-1; TCRdb picks TRBD1, but there is no DNA to check that call. Germline V gene sequence: CDR1 MNHNY, CDR2 SVGAGI (reference sequence). The CDR3 totals 12 residues. CDR3 loop: CASTTVGGEQFF.

CDR3 region: CASSPGQLEQYF. The rearrangement uses TRBV3-1 and TRBJ2-7; lacking DNA, the TRBD1 call made by TCRdb goes unchecked. The V gene's germline CDR1 is LGHDT and CDR2 YNNKEL (reference sequence). This CDR3 is built from 12 residues.

The rearrangement joins TRBV5-1 to TRBJ2-1; without DNA, the TCRdb call of TRBD2 cannot be checked. CDR1 is SGHRS, CDR2 YFSETQ, per germline. CDR3 length equals 13 residues. This CDR3 is CASSLGGSNEQFF.

The J gene is TRBJ1-1, the V gene TRBV28. The germline V gene has CDR1 MDHEN and CDR2 SYDVKM. CDR3 length: 15 amino acids. The chain's CDR3 is CASSLIGQSGTEAFF. The full variable domain, rest sourced from reference TRBV28 and TRBJ1-1, is DVKVTQSSRYLVKRTGEKVFLECVQDMDHENMFWYRQDPGLGLRLIYFSYDVKMKEKGDIPEGYSVSREKKERFSLILESASTNQTSMYLCASSLIGQSGTEAFFGQGTRLTVV.

This chain uses TRBV5-6 with TRBJ2-7; checking the TCRdb D call of TRBD1 is not possible without DNA. Germline-derived CDR1 and CDR2 are SGHDT and YYEEEE. CDR3 length: 14 amino acids. CDR3 sequence reads: CASSPGQDAYEQYF.

The chain recombines TRBV10-3 with TRBJ2-2; TCRdb designates TRBD2, a call that cannot be tested without DNA. CDR1 is ENHRY, CDR2 SYGVKD, per germline. The CDR3 is 16 amino acids. The CDR3: CAIKGLAGSNTGELFF.

The genes are TRBV7-6 and TRBJ2-2; the D call from TCRdb, TRBD2, cannot be confirmed without DNA. Germline-derived CDR1 and CDR2 are SGHVS and FNYEAQ. The CDR3 loop spans 18 amino acids. The CDR3 reads CASSSPGGAGLETGELFF.

The chain has TRBV7-8 and TRBJ2-1; without DNA, the TCRdb call of TRBD2 cannot be checked. Germline V gene lookup returns CDR1 SGHVS and CDR2 FQNEAQ. The CDR3 has 16 amino acids. The CDR3 protein is CASSETGTSAYNEQFF.

This sequence joins TRBV5-1 and TRBJ1-2; there is no DNA to check the TCRdb D call of TRBD1. CDR3 length equals 15 residues. The germline V gene encodes CDR1 SGHRS and CDR2 YFSETQ. The CDR3 spells CASRAADRVDVGYTF.

The genes are TRBV28 and TRBJ2-5. The CDR3 spans 14 residues. CDR1 is MDHEN, CDR2 SYDVKM, per germline. The CDR3 spells CASSHGLVRETQYF.

J is TRBJ2-1 and V is TRBV19; checking the TCRdb D call of TRBD2 is not possible without DNA. This CDR3 has 15 residues. CDR1 and CDR2 (germline): LNHDA, SQIVND (reference sequence). CDR3 sequence: CASTFGTSGDNEQFF.

V is TRBV7-8 and J is TRBJ1-2; absent DNA, TCRdb's TRBD1 call cannot be checked. This CDR3 comprises 15 residues. CDR1 is SGHVS, CDR2 FQNEAQ, per germline. The CDR3 here is CASSLATGEAFGYTF. The entire variable domain, with the rest obtained from reference TRBV7-8 and TRBJ1-2, is as follows: GAGVSQSPRYKVAKRGQDVALRCDPISGHVSLFWYQQALGQGPEFLTYFQNEAQLDKSGLPSDRFFAERPEGSVSTLKIQRTQQEDSAVYLCASSLATGEAFGYTFGSGTRLTVV.

The chain carries TRBV27 and TRBJ2-7. Germline V CDR1 and CDR2: MNHEY, SMNVEV (reference sequence). The CDR3 runs 13 residues. The chain's CDR3 is CASSLGQSYEQYF.

Considering frequency, this clonotype is medium-sized (0.01 to 0.1%). This chain joins TRBV7-9 and TRBJ1-5. CDR1 SEHNR and CDR2 FQNEAQ come from the germline V gene (reference sequence). This CDR3 comprises 15 residues. The CDR3 here is CASSSTVDSNQPQHF. Based on the CDR3 plus reference TRBV7-9 and TRBJ1-5, the full variable domain is DTGVSQNPRHKITKRGQNVTFRCDPISEHNRLYWYRQTLGQGPEFLTYFQNEAQLEKSRLLSDRFSAERPKGSFSTLEIQRTEQGDSAMYLCASSSTVDSNQPQHFGDGTRLSIL.

The chain is built from TRBV7-8 and TRBJ1-1. CDR1 is SGHVS, CDR2 FQNEAQ, per germline. The CDR3 is made up of 12 amino acids. The chain's CDR3 is CASSLDSPEAFF.

The chain is built from TRBV27 and TRBJ2-7; the D call from TCRdb, TRBD1, cannot be confirmed without DNA. The CDR3 runs 15 residues. Per the germline V gene, CDR1 is MNHEY and CDR2 is SMNVEV (reference sequence). The CDR3 sequence is CASSSRGSQHYEQYF.